This T cell receptor beta chain was obtained from a study of long-term antiretroviral therapy in people with HIV. Points on this clone: Its antigen is undetermined.

An immunoSEQ assay, version v3.0, was performed at survey level. It was about 40,000-55,000 T-cell genomes per sample that sequencing targeted. The data were produced by immunoSEQ multiplex PCR, yet TCRdb's version contains in-frame clones alone and is incomplete. The data hold about 20,000 clones, with about 89% observed a single time. Each donor had at least one pre-ART and at least two post-ART PBMC samples. Study-wide points: Diversity increased after ART yet remained lower than in transplant donor controls. Clones that had undergone expansion before ART prevailed in the repertoire throughout all time points.

The CDR3 covers 11 residues. CDR1 is LNHDA, CDR2 SQIVND, per germline (reference sequence). Trimming removed 7 bases from V and 5 bases from J, with 7 bases in between. The sequence was obtained from a middle-aged man with HIV. The starting material was unsorted PBMCs, obtained 0.5 years after starting antiretroviral therapy. The chain combines TRBV19 with TRBJ2-3; no definite D call. CDR3 residues: CASMTIDTQYF. DNA for the CDR3: TGTGCCAGTATGACGATAGATACGCAGTATTTT.